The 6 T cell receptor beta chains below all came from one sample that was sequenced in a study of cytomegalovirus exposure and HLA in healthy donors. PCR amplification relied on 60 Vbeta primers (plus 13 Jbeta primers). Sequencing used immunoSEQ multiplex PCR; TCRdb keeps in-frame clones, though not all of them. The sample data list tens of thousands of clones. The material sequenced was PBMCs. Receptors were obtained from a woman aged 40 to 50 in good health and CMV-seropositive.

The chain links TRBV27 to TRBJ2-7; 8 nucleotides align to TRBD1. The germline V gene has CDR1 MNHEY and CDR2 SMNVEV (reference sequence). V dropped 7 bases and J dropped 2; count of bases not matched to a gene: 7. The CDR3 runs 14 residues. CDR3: CASTSDRAAYEQYF. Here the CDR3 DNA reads TGTGCCAGCACCTCGGACAGGGCTGCCTACGAGCAGTACTTC.

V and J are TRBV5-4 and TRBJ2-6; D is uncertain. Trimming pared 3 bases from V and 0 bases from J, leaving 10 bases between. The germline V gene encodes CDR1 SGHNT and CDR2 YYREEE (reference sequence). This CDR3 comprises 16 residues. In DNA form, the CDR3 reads TGTGCCAGCAGCTCCCCGACACGCTCTGGGGCCAACGTCCTGACTTTC. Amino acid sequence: CASSSPTRSGANVLTF.

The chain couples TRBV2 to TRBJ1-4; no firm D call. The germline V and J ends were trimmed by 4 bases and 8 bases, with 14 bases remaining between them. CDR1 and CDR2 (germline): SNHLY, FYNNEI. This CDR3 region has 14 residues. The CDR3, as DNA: TGTGCCAGCAGTGTCGGGCGGGAAGAGGAAAAACTGTTTTTT. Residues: CASSVGREEEKLFF. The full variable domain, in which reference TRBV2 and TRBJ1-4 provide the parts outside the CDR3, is EPEVTQTPSHQVTQMGQEVILRCVPISNHLYFYWYRQILGQKVEFLVSFYNNEISEKSEIFDDQFSVERPDGSNFTLKIRSTKLEDSAMYFCASSVGREEEKLFFGSGTQLSVL.

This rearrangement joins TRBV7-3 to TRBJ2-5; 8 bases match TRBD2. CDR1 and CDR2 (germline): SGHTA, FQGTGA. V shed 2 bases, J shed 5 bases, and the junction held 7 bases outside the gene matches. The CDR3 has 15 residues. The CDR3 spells CASSLAGGASETQYF. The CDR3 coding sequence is TGTGCCAGCAGCTTAGCCGGGGGGGCTTCCGAGACCCAGTACTTC. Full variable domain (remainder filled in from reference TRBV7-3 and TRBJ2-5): GAGVSQTPSNKVTEKGKYVELRCDPISGHTALYWYRQSLGQGPEFLIYFQGTGAADDSGLPNDRFFAVRPEGSVSTLKIQRTERGDSAVYLCASSLAGGASETQYFGPGTRLLVL.

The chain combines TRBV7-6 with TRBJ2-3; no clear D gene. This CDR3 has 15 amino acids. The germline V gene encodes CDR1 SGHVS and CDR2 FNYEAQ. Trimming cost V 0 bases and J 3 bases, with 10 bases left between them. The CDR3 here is CASSLAWSETDTQYF. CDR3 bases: TGTGCCAGCAGCTTAGCATGGTCTGAGACAGATACGCAGTATTTT.

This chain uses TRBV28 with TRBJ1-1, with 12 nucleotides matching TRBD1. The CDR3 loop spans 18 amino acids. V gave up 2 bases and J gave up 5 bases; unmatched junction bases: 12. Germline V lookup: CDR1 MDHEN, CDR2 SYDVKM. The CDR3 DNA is TGTGCCAGCAGTTTACCGGGGCCGGGACAGGGGGCAGGGACTGAAGCTTTCTTT. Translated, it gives CASSLPGPGQGAGTEAFF.